This record covers a single T cell receptor (beta chain). Antigen unknown. The method was immunoSEQ multiplex PCR; TCRdb's version includes in-frame clones alone and lacks a portion of them. The sample has around 150,000 clones; over 90% are singletons. The source of the sample is a study of T cell responses to AZD1222 COVID-19 vaccine. General study results and limits: Clonal diversity may have been underestimated in mostly white British donors. The study found vaccine-associated CD4 TCRs spanning spike, dominant at 160-218 and 743-854.

CDR3 length: 14 residues. CDR1 and CDR2 (germline): SGHRS, YFSETQ. The V end was cut by 6 bases, the J end by 5 bases, with 18 bases between. Sample: peripheral blood, taken on day 0 of AZD1222 vaccination. This chain links TRBV5-1 with TRBJ2-7; a possible D gene is TRBD1 (6 bases). This TCR was recovered from an adult in good health. This chain's CDR3 is CASTLRGQLDEQYF. CDR3 nucleotide sequence: TGCGCCAGCACCCTACGGGGACAACTGGACGAGCAGTACTTC. The full variable domain, completed using reference TRBV5-1 and TRBJ2-7, is KAGVTQTPRYLIKTRGQQVTLSCSPISGHRSVSWYQQTPGQGLQFLFEYFSETQRNKGNFPGRFSGRQFSNSRSEMNVSTLELGDSALYLCASTLRGQLDEQYFGPGTRLTVT.